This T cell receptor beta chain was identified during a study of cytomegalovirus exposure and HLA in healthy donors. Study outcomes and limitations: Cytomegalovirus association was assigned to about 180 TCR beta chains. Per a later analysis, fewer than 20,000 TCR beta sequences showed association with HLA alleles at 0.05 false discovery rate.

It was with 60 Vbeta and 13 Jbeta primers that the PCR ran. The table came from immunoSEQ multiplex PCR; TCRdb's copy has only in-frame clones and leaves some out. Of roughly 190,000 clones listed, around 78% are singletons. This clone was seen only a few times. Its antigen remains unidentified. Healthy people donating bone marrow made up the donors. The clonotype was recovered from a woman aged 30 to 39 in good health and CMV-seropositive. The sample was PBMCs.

In DNA form, the CDR3 reads TGTGCCAGCAGCTCCGGGACTAGCGGGGGGCGGGAGACCCAGTACTTC. It is translated as CASSSGTSGGRETQYF. V is TRBV11-2 and J is TRBJ2-5, with 15 positions matching TRBD2. The CDR3 runs to 16 residues. The V segment lost 4 bases and the J segment 5 bases; nucleotides outside the gene matches: 5. Germline assignment: CDR1 SGHAT and CDR2 FQNNGV.